Reported below is one T cell receptor (beta chain). Its antigen is not identified. The method was immunoSEQ multiplex PCR; TCRdb's version includes in-frame clones alone and lacks a portion of them. The table shows about 110,000 clones, with about 85% occurring only once. The entry originates in a study of T cell responses to AZD1222 COVID-19 vaccine. Study-wide findings and caveats: Seropositive AZD1222 recipients at baseline numbered only five or six. Spike-specific TCR breadth and depth went up after people got two AZD1222 doses. Repertoires were obtained only post-peak T cell response.

CDR3 length equals 15 residues. CDR1 and CDR2 from the germline V gene are ENHRY and SYGVKD. Trimming removed 4 bases from V and 6 bases from J; junction bases left unmatched: 10. This specimen was peripheral blood, taken 28 days after the second AZD1222 dose. This sequence originates from an adult who received the AZD1222 COVID-19 vaccine. The chain links TRBV10-3 to TRBJ2-7, with 9 bases matching TRBD2. As DNA, the CDR3 is TGTGCCATCAGTGCAGCGGGGGGACCCATCGGCGAGCAGTACTTC. As protein: CAISAAGGPIGEQYF.